This T cell receptor beta chain was profiled in a study of cytomegalovirus exposure and HLA in healthy donors. Study-wide findings and caveats: TRBV6-2, TRBV6-3 and some other V segments were excluded as indistinguishable.

Germline values: CDR1 SGDLS, CDR2 YYNGEE. This CDR3 is built from 14 residues. The V end was cut by 1 base, the J end by 2 bases, with 7 bases between. Both 60 Vbeta primers and 13 Jbeta primers went into the PCR. Repertoires were generated with immunoSEQ multiplex PCR, while TCRdb's copy carries only in-frame clones and drops some. The table shows 200,000 to 250,000 clones, with 85% to 90% occurring only once. Concerning this clone itself: As yet, its antigen is unknown.

This clonotype was obtained from a woman aged 18-30 years in good health and CMV-seronegative. The gene calls are TRBV9 and TRBJ1-3; possible D gene TRBD1, 6 bases. Sequenced sample: PBMCs. The DNA for the CDR3 is TGTGCCAGCAGCGTACAGGGGACTGGAAACACCATATATTTT. Translation: CASSVQGTGNTIYF.